This T cell receptor (beta chain) was sequenced for a study of immune evolution from preneoplasia to lung adenocarcinoma (dated by TCRdb to the early 2020s). With regard to the full study: HLA loss of heterozygosity was found in roughly 7% of AIS, under 16% of MIA and 33% of ADC lesions, and in no AAH lesions. It was reported in the study that 100 to 110 samples were used for TCR sequencing. TCR sequencing data came from approximately 46 patients. The study used immune gene expression, TCR sequencing and multiplex immunofluorescence to profile the immune contexture of lung adenocarcinoma precursors and invasive adenocarcinoma. A total of some 51 patients with pulmonary nodules who underwent surgical resection were included in the overall cohort. The immune data were combined with whole exome sequencing and methylation data from the same cohort of nodules. Sample size was determined by specimen availability and not by a prior power calculation. POLYSOLVER was used to infer class I HLA alleles from exome data, and LOHHLA was used to detect allele-specific HLA loss. Resected precursor lesions (AAH, AIS, MIA) and invasive adenocarcinomas were each compared against paired morphologically normal lung tissue.

Findings and caveats that apply to the study as a whole: The findings were based on association rather than direct causation, and larger cohorts with long-term follow-up and longitudinal biopsies were deemed needed. Normal lung had the highest top T cell clone frequencies, which appeared to decline progressively from AAH through AIS, MIA and invasive adenocarcinoma. Clonality was highest in normal lung, while later-stage lesions appeared to show lower clonality but higher T cell density and diversity. The highest T cell clonality was observed in KRAS-mutant nodules compared with EGFR-mutant or double wild-type lesions. Because all patients were from Japan and China, applicability to Western populations was uncertain.

Between the mid-2010s and the late 2010s, the patients underwent resection in either Japan or China. Two lung cancer pathologists independently reviewed H&E slides to confirm the histologic diagnosis of every case. Premalignant or tumor cells were enriched for nucleic acid extraction by macro-dissection performed after pathologic assessment. FFPE tissue was used for DNA isolation with the AllPrep DNA/RNA FFPE Kit. This clone was counted only a few times. What this receptor recognizes is not known. No per-base quality is available; no much larger clone lies one base away. The immunoSEQ hsTCRbeta Kit was used to sequence TCR beta CDR3 regions from DNA. The source study handled its data this way. The ImmunoSEQ Analyzer was used to analyse the TCR sequencing data. T cell clonality was defined as 1 minus Pielou's evenness computed on productive rearrangements. T cell diversity was measured with the inverse Simpson index on productive templates. T cell density was expressed as TCR beta template counts normalized to usable DNA, with usable DNA estimated by amplifying and sequencing housekeeping genes. TCR metrics were compared across histologic stages using two-sided Kruskal-Wallis tests. The table was pulled from immuneACCESS by TCRdb, which kept in-frame rearrangements only. Such tables lose some clones; where checked, under half of the loss comes from unresolved V genes, and the rest has no known cause. The V and J calls and clone size were taken over from that table, and D and trimming were inferred from the DNA. The table for this sample lists over 6,000 clones; roughly 83% of them were counted only once. The top ten hold roughly 3% of the sample.

Material: FFPE minimally invasive lung adenocarcinoma tissue. The meaning of the sample's cell subset or site label: micro-invasive lung adenocarcinoma (MIA). The origin of this receptor is a person aged 70 to 85 with lung adenocarcinoma.

The encoded CDR3 is CASSHDRGALETQYF. The sequence in DNA is TGTGCCAGCAGCCACGACAGGGGCGCCCTGGAGACCCAGTACTTC. Recombination connected TRBV28 to TRBJ2-5; 8 nucleotides in the junction match TRBD1. The germline V gene gives CDR1 as MDHEN and CDR2 as SYDVKM. The CDR3 numbers 15 residues from cysteine through phenylalanine. The entry retains the CDR3 DNA only, 45 bases that are in frame from base 1. V loses 6 bases at its end and J loses 5 bases; junction bases beyond the gene matches: 11.